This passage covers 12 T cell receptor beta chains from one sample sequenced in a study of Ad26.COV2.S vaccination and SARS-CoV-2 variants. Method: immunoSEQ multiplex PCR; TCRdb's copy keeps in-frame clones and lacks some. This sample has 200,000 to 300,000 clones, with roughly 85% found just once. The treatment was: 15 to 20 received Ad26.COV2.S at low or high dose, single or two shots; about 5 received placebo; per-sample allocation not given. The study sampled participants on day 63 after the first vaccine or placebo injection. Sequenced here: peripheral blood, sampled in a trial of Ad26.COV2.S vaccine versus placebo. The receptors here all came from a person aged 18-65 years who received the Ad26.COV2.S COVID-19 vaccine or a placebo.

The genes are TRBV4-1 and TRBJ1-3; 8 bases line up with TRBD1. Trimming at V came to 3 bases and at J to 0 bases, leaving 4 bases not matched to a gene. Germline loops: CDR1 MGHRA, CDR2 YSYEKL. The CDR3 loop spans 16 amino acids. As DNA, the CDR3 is TGCGCCAGCAGCCAGGGAGACAGGGGCTCTGGAAACACCATATATTTT. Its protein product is CASSQGDRGSGNTIYF.

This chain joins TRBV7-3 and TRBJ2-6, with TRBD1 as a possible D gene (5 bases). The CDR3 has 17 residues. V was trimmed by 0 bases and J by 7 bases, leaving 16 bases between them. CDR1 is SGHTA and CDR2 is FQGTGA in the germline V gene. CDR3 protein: CASSLTPGPTVANVLTF. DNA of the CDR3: TGTGCCAGCAGCTTAACGCCAGGGCCCACTGTAGCCAACGTCCTGACTTTC.

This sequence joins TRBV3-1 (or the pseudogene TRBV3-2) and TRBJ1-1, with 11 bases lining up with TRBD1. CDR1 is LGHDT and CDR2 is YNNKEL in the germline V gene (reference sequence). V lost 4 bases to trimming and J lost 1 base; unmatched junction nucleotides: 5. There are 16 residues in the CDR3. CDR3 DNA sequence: TGTGCCAGCAGCCGACGGGACAGGGGGGGGAACACTGAAGCTTTCTTT. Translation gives CASSRRDRGGNTEAFF.

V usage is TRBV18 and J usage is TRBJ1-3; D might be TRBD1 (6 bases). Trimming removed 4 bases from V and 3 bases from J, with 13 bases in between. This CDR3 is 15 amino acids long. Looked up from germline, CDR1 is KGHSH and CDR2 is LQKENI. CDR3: CASSQSGQNGNTIYF. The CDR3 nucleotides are TGTGCCAGCTCACAGAGCGGACAGAATGGAAACACCATATATTTT.

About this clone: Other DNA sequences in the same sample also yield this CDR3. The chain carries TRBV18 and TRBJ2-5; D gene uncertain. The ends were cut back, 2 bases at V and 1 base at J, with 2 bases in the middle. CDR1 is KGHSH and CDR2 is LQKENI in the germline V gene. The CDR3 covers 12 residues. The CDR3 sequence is CASSPGQETQYF. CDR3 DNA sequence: TGTGCCAGCTCACCAGGCCAAGAGACCCAGTACTTC.

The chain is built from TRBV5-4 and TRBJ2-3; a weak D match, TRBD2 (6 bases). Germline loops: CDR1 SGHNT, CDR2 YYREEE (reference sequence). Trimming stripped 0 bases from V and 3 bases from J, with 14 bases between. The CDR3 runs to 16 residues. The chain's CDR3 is CASSLVLVGRTDTQYF. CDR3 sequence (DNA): TGTGCCAGCAGCTTGGTTTTAGTTGGGAGGACAGATACGCAGTATTTT.

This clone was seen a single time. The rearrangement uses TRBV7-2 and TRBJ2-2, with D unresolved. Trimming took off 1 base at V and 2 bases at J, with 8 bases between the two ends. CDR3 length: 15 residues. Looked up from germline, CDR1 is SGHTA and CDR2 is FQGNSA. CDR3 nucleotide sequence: TGTGCCAGCAGCTTAGGTACACTAAACACCGGGGAGCTGTTTTTT. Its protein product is CASSLGTLNTGELFF.

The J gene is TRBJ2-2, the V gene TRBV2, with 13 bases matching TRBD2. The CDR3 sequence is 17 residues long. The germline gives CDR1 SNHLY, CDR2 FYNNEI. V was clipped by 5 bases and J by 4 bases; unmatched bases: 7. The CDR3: CASSIGTSGDRTGELFF. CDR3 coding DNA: TGTGCCAGCAGTATTGGGACTAGCGGGGACCGCACCGGGGAGCTGTTTTTT.

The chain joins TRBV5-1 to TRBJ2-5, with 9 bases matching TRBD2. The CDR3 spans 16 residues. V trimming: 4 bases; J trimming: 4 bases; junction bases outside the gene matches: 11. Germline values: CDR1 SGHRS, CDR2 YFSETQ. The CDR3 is CASSSLSGGKGETQYF. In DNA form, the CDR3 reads TGCGCCAGCAGCAGTCTTAGCGGGGGAAAGGGAGAGACCCAGTACTTC.

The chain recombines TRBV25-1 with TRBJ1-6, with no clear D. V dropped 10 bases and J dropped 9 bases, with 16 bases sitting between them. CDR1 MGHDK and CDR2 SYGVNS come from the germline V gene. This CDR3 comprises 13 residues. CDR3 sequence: CATRGFRASPLHF. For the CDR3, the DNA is TGTGCCACCCGCGGTTTTCGGGCTTCACCCCTCCACTTT.

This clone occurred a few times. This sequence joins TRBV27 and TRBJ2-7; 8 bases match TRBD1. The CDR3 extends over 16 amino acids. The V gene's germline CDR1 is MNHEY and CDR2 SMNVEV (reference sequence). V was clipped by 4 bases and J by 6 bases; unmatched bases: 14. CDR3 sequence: CASSSFASGGLVEQYV. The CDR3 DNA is TGTGCCAGCAGTTCCTTTGCGTCAGGGGGCTTAGTCGAGCAGTACGTC.

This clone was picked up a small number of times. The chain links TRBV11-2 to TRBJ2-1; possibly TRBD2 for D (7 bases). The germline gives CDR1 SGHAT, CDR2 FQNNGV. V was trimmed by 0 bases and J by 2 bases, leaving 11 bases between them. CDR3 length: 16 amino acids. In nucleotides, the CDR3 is TGTGCCAGCAGCTTAGAGGGGGGGCCCCCCTACAATGAGCAGTTCTTC. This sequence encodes CASSLEGGPPYNEQFF.